These 22 T cell receptor beta chains were all obtained from the same sample, sequenced in a study of T-cell reconstitution after alpha-beta-depleted transplantation in children. Unique molecular identifiers were built into the TCRbeta library. MiXCR, run by TCRdb on the PCR reads, gives a single entry per CDR3 protein. The repertoire holds about 540,000 distinct CDR3 sequences, around 16% seen once, with 3.3% in the top ten. The specimen comprised PBMCs from the stem cell graft donor, sampled from the stem cell graft. The receptor source for this set is a human donor who donated a stem cell graft to a child with acute lymphoblastic leukemia.

CDR3 coding DNA: TGCGCCAGCAGCTTTGGGGGCGGCTACTATGGCTACACCTTC. Translated, it gives CASSFGGGYYGYTF. The chain combines TRBV5-1 with TRBJ1-2; D perhaps matches TRBD1 (6 bases). CDR3 length: 14 amino acids. The ends were cut back, 2 bases at V and 3 bases at J, with 11 bases in the middle. Germline CDR1 and CDR2: SGHRS and YFSETQ.

This rearrangement joins TRBV5-1 to TRBJ2-7, with D tentatively TRBD1 (6 bases). The V gene's germline CDR1 is SGHRS and CDR2 YFSETQ. This CDR3 has 15 residues. The V end was cut by 4 bases, the J end by 1 base, with 15 bases between. DNA for the CDR3: TGCGCCAGCAGCCCCGACAGGAGGCTTTCCTACGAGCAGTACTTC. This codes for CASSPDRRLSYEQYF.

V gene TRBV5-1 combines with J gene TRBJ2-7, with D tentatively TRBD1 (5 bases). The V gene's germline CDR1 is SGHRS and CDR2 YFSETQ. Trimming took off 2 bases at V and 3 bases at J, with 12 bases between the two ends. This CDR3 spans 14 amino acids. The CDR3 nucleotides are TGCGCCAGCAGCTTTTCACTCGGACACTACGAGCAGTACTTC. It encodes CASSFSLGHYEQYF.

This chain joins TRBV6-1 and TRBJ2-2, with TRBD2 matching 8 bases. Germline assignment: CDR1 MNHNS and CDR2 SASEGT. The CDR3 spans 16 residues. V lost 8 bases, J lost 1 base, and 9 bases stayed unmatched. The CDR3 DNA is TGTGCCAGCTGGACCCGGGGACTAGGGAACACCGGGGAGCTGTTTTTT. Translating it yields CASWTRGLGNTGELFF.

This clonotype was found many times. The V call is TRBV7-8, the J call TRBJ2-5; D not resolved. Looked up from germline, CDR1 is SGHVS and CDR2 is FQNEAQ. The CDR3 is made up of 15 amino acids. V lost 1 base and J lost 2, with 11 bases in between. CDR3 sequence (DNA): TGTGCCAGCAGCTTAGGTGGACCAAGACAAGAGACCCAGTACTTC. Protein product: CASSLGGPRQETQYF.

This clonotype was detected a few times. The CDR3 DNA is TGCGCCAGCAGCCCGGACAGGGGAGGAGATACGCAGTATTTT. It yields the protein CASSPDRGGDTQYF. The chain has TRBV5-1 and TRBJ2-3; 9 bases match TRBD1. Trimming took 4 bases from V and 5 from J; bases not matched to a gene: 5. The CDR3 totals 14 residues. Germline V CDR1 and CDR2: SGHRS, YFSETQ. The full variable domain, its missing parts supplied by reference TRBV5-1 and TRBJ2-3, is KAGVTQTPRYLIKTRGQQVTLSCSPISGHRSVSWYQQTPGQGLQFLFEYFSETQRNKGNFPGRFSGRQFSNSRSEMNVSTLELGDSALYLCASSPDRGGDTQYFGPGTRLTVL.

The rearrangement links TRBV12-3 or TRBV12-4 to TRBJ2-2; D not certain. This CDR3 region has 16 residues. V lost 5 bases, J lost 5 bases, and 18 bases lay in between. CDR3 loop: CASSPPVKVWTGELFF. CDR3 DNA sequence: TGTGCCAGCAGTCCGCCGGTCAAGGTCTGGACCGGGGAGCTGTTTTTT.

This clonotype was counted many times. The rearrangement joins TRBV7-9 to TRBJ1-6; maybe TRBD1 (5 bases). The CDR3 contains 18 residues. Trimming shortened V by 3 bases and J by 0 bases, and 15 bases separated the two germline ends. Germline V CDR1 and CDR2: SEHNR, FQNEAQ (reference sequence). The CDR3 loop is CASSFPGTESSYNSPLHF. The CDR3 DNA sequence: TGTGCCAGCAGCTTCCCCGGGACCGAAAGCTCCTATAATTCACCCCTCCACTTT.

The chain carries TRBV19 and TRBJ2-1; the match to TRBD2 covers 9 bases. The germline V gene encodes CDR1 LNHDA and CDR2 SQIVND (reference sequence). The length of the CDR3 is 16 residues. After removal of 2 bases from V and 6 bases from J, the junction contained 8 bases not matched to a gene. CDR3 residues: CASSITPGLAINEQFF. DNA of the CDR3: TGTGCCAGTAGTATAACCCCTGGACTAGCGATCAATGAGCAGTTCTTC.

This clonotype has only a few counts. This chain links TRBV5-5 with TRBJ2-7; TRBD1 aligns across 9 bases. CDR3 length: 15 amino acids. Germline loops: CDR1 SGHKS, CDR2 YYEKEE (reference sequence). J gave up 0 bases and V 2 bases, and 3 bases lay outside the gene matches. The CDR3 bases are TGTGCCAGCAGCTTCGAGGACAGGGGCTCCTACGAGCAGTACTTC. Its translation: CASSFEDRGSYEQYF.

The chain joins TRBV6-5 to TRBJ2-6, with D unresolved. V lost 1 base and J lost 1, with 5 bases in between. Germline V CDR1 and CDR2: MNHEY, SVGAGI. There are 15 residues in the CDR3. In nucleotides, the CDR3 is TGTGCCAGCAGTTACTATGGGTCTGGGGCCAACGTCCTGACTTTC. This encodes CASSYYGSGANVLTF.

V is TRBV5-1 and J is TRBJ2-5, with D possibly being TRBD1 (5 bases). This CDR3 is built from 12 residues. Trimming cost V 7 bases and J 4 bases, with 11 bases left between them. Germline values: CDR1 SGHRS, CDR2 YFSETQ. The CDR3 sequence: CASGADAETQYF. CDR3 sequence (DNA): TGCGCCAGCGGGGCCGATGCAGAGACCCAGTACTTC.

The chain is built from TRBV15 and TRBJ2-1; 8 bases line up with TRBD2. Germline loops: CDR1 LNHNV, CDR2 YYDKDF (reference sequence). The CDR3 spans 15 residues. Trimming at V came to 0 bases and at J to 3 bases, leaving 1 base not matched to a gene. The chain's CDR3 is CATSREAGVYNEQFF. DNA of the CDR3: TGTGCCACCAGCAGAGAAGCGGGAGTCTACAATGAGCAGTTCTTC.

This clonotype was picked up one time. This sequence joins TRBV5-1 and TRBJ2-7; D gene uncertain. The length of the CDR3 is 12 residues. Per germline, CDR1 SGHRS and CDR2 YFSETQ. Trimming cost V 4 bases and J 10 bases, with 15 bases left between them. CDR3 bases: TGCGCCAGCAGCCCCTTAACATCCGACCAGTACTTC. Its protein is CASSPLTSDQYF.

The sample holds a few counts of this clonotype. The chain joins TRBV25-1 to TRBJ2-4; 8 bases match TRBD2. V trimming: 9 bases; J trimming: 8 bases; junction bases outside the gene matches: 15. The CDR3 covers 15 residues. CDR1 is MGHDK and CDR2 is SYGVNS in the germline V gene. The CDR3 loop reads CASAASGSGVDIQYF. In DNA form, the CDR3 reads TGTGCCAGTGCGGCTAGCGGGTCTGGGGTGGACATTCAGTACTTC.

In this sample, this clonotype turned up a few times. The V and J genes are TRBV6-1 and TRBJ2-7; 10 bases agree with TRBD1. V lost 6 bases and J lost 0; bases outside the gene matches: 8. The CDR3 loop spans 16 amino acids. The V gene's germline CDR1 is MNHNS and CDR2 SASEGT. The CDR3 here is CASRLGTGVLSYEQYF. Here the CDR3 DNA reads TGTGCCAGCAGACTGGGGACAGGGGTCCTCTCCTACGAGCAGTACTTC.

This clonotype was recorded at least ten times. The chain recombines TRBV12-3 or TRBV12-4 with TRBJ1-2; D not resolved. The CDR3 consists of 14 residues. The V gene lost 3 bases and the J gene lost 8 bases, with 16 bases spanning the gap. The CDR3 sequence: CASSFMVGMSGYTF. Here the CDR3 DNA reads TGTGCCAGCAGTTTCATGGTGGGGATGAGCGGCTACACCTTC.

The chain carries TRBV4-1 and TRBJ2-7; the match to TRBD2 covers 15 bases. The trim removed 2 bases at V and 3 bases at J, leaving 11 bases unmatched. The length of the CDR3 is 19 residues. Germline V CDR1 and CDR2: MGHRA, YSYEKL. CDR3: CASSQMGLAGGRGDYEQYF. Written as DNA, the CDR3 is TGCGCCAGCAGCCAAATGGGACTAGCGGGAGGCCGCGGTGACTACGAGCAGTACTTC.

This clonotype occurred a few times. The V gene is TRBV4-1, the J gene TRBJ1-5; D is perhaps TRBD1 (5 bases). CDR1 MGHRA and CDR2 YSYEKL come from the germline V gene. Trimming removed 4 bases from V and 4 bases from J, with 23 bases in between. This CDR3 comprises 18 residues. CDR3 bases: TGCGCCAGCAGCCCCACCCCGGGACGGACGACCAGAAATCAGCCCCAGCATTTT. Residues: CASSPTPGRTTRNQPQHF.

This clonotype was seen more than once but under ten times. J is TRBJ1-5 and V is TRBV20-1; a possible D gene is TRBD1 (5 bases). Germline lookup yields CDR1 DFQATT and CDR2 SNEGSKA (reference sequence). V dropped 1 base and J dropped 11 bases, with 9 bases sitting between them. The length of the CDR3 is 11 residues. The CDR3 loop reads CSARGGVAQHF. The CDR3, as DNA: TGCAGTGCTAGAGGGGGCGTGGCCCAGCATTTT.

This clonotype has only a few counts. The V call is TRBV6-5, the J call TRBJ2-7; 7 bases are shared with TRBD1. CDR1 MNHEY and CDR2 SVGAGI come from the germline V gene. V lost 4 bases and J lost 4; bases outside the gene matches: 7. This CDR3 region has 14 residues. CDR3 residues: CASSSLDRVYEQYF. Here the CDR3 DNA reads TGTGCCAGCAGTTCCCTCGACAGGGTATACGAGCAGTACTTC.

This chain links TRBV7-6 with TRBJ2-7; TRBD2 agrees at 10 bases. With V trimmed by 4 bases and J by 0 bases, 6 bases remained unmatched. This CDR3 has 16 residues. In germline, CDR1 is SGHVS, CDR2 FNYEAQ. The CDR3 sequence: CASSSLAGDPSYEQYF. CDR3 sequence (DNA): TGTGCCAGCAGCTCGCTAGCGGGAGATCCCTCCTACGAGCAGTACTTC.